Following are 29 T cell receptor beta chains from one sample sequenced in a study of CD8+ T cells in alopecia areata. After isolation, RNA underwent reverse transcription to generate cDNA as the sequencing template. Sequencing was performed with immunoSEQ multiplex PCR; in TCRdb, only in-frame clones are kept and a portion is missing. The sample presents some 120,000 clones, none singletons. The specimen was lesional skin. These receptors originate from a C3H/HeJ mouse with alopecia areata. The strain's MHC type: H2-k.

This clone was counted a few times. Gene names refer to mouse genes. The read stops 4 residues short of the end of the CDR3; the missing end is completed from the germline J gene. The V call is TRBV19, the J call TRBJ1-2; 8 nucleotides agree with TRBD1. There are 14 residues in the CDR3. Trimming cost V 5 bases and J 2 bases; bases outside gene matches: 5. The germline V gene encodes CDR1 FNHDT and CDR2 SITEND (reference sequence). CDR3 bases read: TGTGCCAGCAGCCCGACAGGGGCGAACTCC. It translates to CASSPTGANS. The whole CDR3 protein is CASSPTGANSDYTF.

Note on this clone: Gene labels here are mouse ones. The CDR3 protein is CASSLDWGDTGQLYF. The DNA read from the CDR3 is TGTGCCAGCAGTTTGGACTGGGGGGACACCGGG. The V gene is TRBV14, the J gene TRBJ2-2; 11 bases fit TRBD2. The read ends 4 residues before the CDR3 terminus; that terminus is restored from the germline J gene. The V gene end was trimmed by 2 bases and the J gene end by 3 bases; junction bases not matched to a gene: 0. The CDR3 covers 15 residues. Germline V gene lookup returns CDR1 SGHDT and CDR2 FRDEAV.

As to this clone: The TCRdb protein and the DNA translation do not line up at residue 13; the protein shown here was made by translating the DNA. Germline and genes here are mouse. The CDR3 is cut off 3 residues early in the read; its end comes from the germline J gene. The V and J genes are TRBV1 and TRBJ1-6; TRBD1 matches 7 bases. TRBJ1-6 is an ORF, and what it does is uncertain. CDR1 is NSQYPW and CDR2 is LRSPGD in the germline V gene (reference sequence). This CDR3 is built from 16 residues. Trimming at V came to 1 base and at J to 5 bases, leaving 5 bases not matched to a gene. The sequenced CDR3 bases are TGCACCTGCAGTGCAGTAGACAGGGTCCATAATTCGCCC. Amino acids: CTCSAVDRVHNSP. The entire CDR3 sequence reads CTCSAVDRVHNSPLYF.

This clone appeared many times. Here the gene names and germline are mouse. The CDR3 end lies 4 residues beyond the end of the read and is filled in from the germline J gene. The V call is TRBV13-3, the J call TRBJ2-7; TRBD1 matches at 10 bases. The CDR3 length is 16 residues. Germline assignment: CDR1 NNHDY and CDR2 SYVADS. J gave up 3 bases and V 1 base, and 7 bases lay outside the gene matches. The CDR3 DNA, read in part, is TGTGCCAGCAGTGATCCCCTTGACAGGGGGCACTAT. Encoded protein: CASSDPLDRGHY. The full CDR3 protein reads CASSDPLDRGHYEQYF.

With regard to this clone: The protein TCRdb lists differs from the translation of the DNA at residue 12; the protein given here is translated from the DNA itself. Each gene name is a mouse one. The read finishes 3 residues shy of the CDR3 end, and the germline J gene is used to complete it. This rearrangement joins TRBV16 to TRBJ1-6; D call uncertain. TRBJ1-6 belongs to the ORF category, with a function that is uncertain. Germline CDR1 reads SGHSA; CDR2 reads FRNQAP. Between the trimmed V and J ends, which lost 4 bases and 0 bases, there was a span of 7 bases. CDR3 length: 15 amino acids. CDR3 DNA (partial): TGTGCAAGCAGCTCGTCTTATTCCTATAATTCGCCC. It specifies CASSSSYSYNSP. The whole CDR3 protein is CASSSSYSYNSPLYF.

As concerns this clone: The gene names here belong to mouse. The read terminates 4 residues ahead of where the CDR3 ends, so the germline J gene completes it. The V and J genes are TRBV13-1 and TRBJ1-2; D is possibly TRBD1 (5 bases). V lost 1 base and J 0 bases, leaving 10 bases between the germline ends. The CDR3 loop spans 15 amino acids. Germline CDR1 reads NSHNY; CDR2 reads SYGAGN. CDR3 bases read: TGTGCCAGCAGTGATTGGGGGGGGTCAAACTCC. Its protein product is CASSDWGGSNS. The CDR3 as a whole reads CASSDWGGSNSDYTF.

This clone came up a few times. Genes and germline are mouse. The CDR3 end is not reached by the read, which stops 4 residues before it; the germline J gene fills it in. The chain links TRBV13-3 to TRBJ2-5; TRBD2 aligns across 11 bases. CDR3 size: 14 residues. From germline, CDR1 is NNHDY and CDR2 SYVADS. Partial CDR3 DNA: TGTGCCAGCAGTCCTACTGGGGGGGCGGAC. It encodes CASSPTGGAD. The full CDR3 protein reads CASSPTGGADTQYF.

To note about this clone: The germline and genes are mouse ones. The read ends 4 residues before the CDR3 terminus; that terminus is restored from the germline J gene. The gene calls are TRBV14 and TRBJ2-3, with TRBD2 matching 9 bases. CDR3 length: 16 amino acids. Germline lookup yields CDR1 SGHDT and CDR2 FRDEAV. After removal of 1 base from V and 0 bases from J, the junction contained 3 bases not matched to a gene. CDR3 sequence reads: CASSFQTGGSAETLYF. The DNA read from the CDR3 is TGTGCCAGCAGTTTCCAAACTGGGGGGAGTGCAGAA.

A remark on this clone: Genes and germline are mouse. The read ends 4 residues early relative to the CDR3; the germline J gene fills the gap. The V gene is TRBV13-3, the J gene TRBJ2-5; 10 bases are shared with TRBD2. CDR1 is NNHDY and CDR2 is SYVADS in the germline V gene. V was clipped by 6 bases and J by 0 bases; unmatched bases: 7. CDR3 length: 16 residues. CDR3 sequence: CASTPGTGDNQDTQYF. CDR3 bases read: TGTGCCAGCACCCCCGGGACTGGGGATAACCAAGAC. The complete variable domain, with remaining parts taken from reference TRBV13-3 and TRBJ2-5, reads EAAVTQSPRSKVAVTGGKVTLSCHQTNNHDYMYWYRQDTGHGLRLIHYSYVADSTEKGDIPDGYKASRPSQENFSLILELASLSQTAVYFCASTPGTGDNQDTQYFGPGTRLLVL.

This clone has at least ten counts. Mouse germline and gene names are used. Other DNA sequences in this sample translate to the same CDR3. Partial CDR3 DNA: TGTGCCTGGAGTCTAGGGGGGGGCCAAGAC. Its protein is CAWSLGGGQD. The full CDR3 protein is CAWSLGGGQDTQYF. The chain couples TRBV31 to TRBJ2-5, with a possible D match to TRBD2 (7 bases). The read ends 4 residues before the CDR3 terminus; that terminus is restored from the germline J gene. Germline values: CDR1 GKSSPN, CDR2 SITVG. V lost 0 bases and J lost 2, with 9 bases in between. The CDR3 totals 14 residues.

As regards this clone: Each gene name is a mouse one. The read terminates 4 residues before the CDR3 end, so the remaining end is supplied by the germline J gene. The rearrangement joins TRBV13-3 to TRBJ2-3, with D possibly TRBD2 on 6 matching bases. V was cut by 4 bases and J by 0 bases, with 15 bases left in between. Germline V CDR1 and CDR2: NNHDY, SYVADS. The CDR3 is 16 residues long. Here the CDR3 reads CASSPGWGSSAETLYF. The CDR3 bases that were read are TGTGCCAGCAGTCCTGGGTGGGGGTCTAGTGCAGAA.

With respect to this clone: Gene labels here are mouse ones. The CDR3 goes on 4 residues after the read ends, and that part is filled in from the germline J gene. The gene calls are TRBV16 and TRBJ2-5; 10 nucleotides agree with TRBD2. The V gene's germline CDR1 is SGHSA and CDR2 FRNQAP. This CDR3 is built from 15 residues. V lost 3 bases to trimming and J lost 3 bases; unmatched junction nucleotides: 3. CDR3 bases read: TGTGCAAGCAGCTTCGCTGGGGGGGCGCAAGAC. Translation: CASSFAGGAQD. The entire CDR3 is CASSFAGGAQDTQYF. Using reference TRBV16 and TRBJ2-5 for the parts outside the CDR3, the full variable domain is NAGVIQTPRHKVTGKGQEATLWCEPISGHSAVFWYRQTIVQGLEFLTYFRNQAPIDDSGMPKERFSAQMPNQSHSTLKIQSTQPQDSAVYLCASSFAGGAQDTQYFGPGTRLLVL.

This clone was seen a few times. Germline and genes here are mouse. The read terminates 4 residues before the CDR3 end, so the remaining end is supplied by the germline J gene. The chain is built from TRBV16 and TRBJ2-1; 8 nucleotides agree with TRBD2. The trim removed 1 base at V and 0 bases at J, leaving 5 bases unmatched. CDR3 length: 17 amino acids. Germline-derived CDR1 and CDR2 are SGHSA and FRNQAP. The CDR3 bases that were read are TGTGCAAGCAGCTTAGGGGCTGGGGGGCCTAACTATGCT. It encodes CASSLGAGGPNYA. The whole CDR3 sequence is CASSLGAGGPNYAEQFF.

This clone was observed a few times. Mouse names are used for the genes. The CDR3 end is not reached by the read, which stops 4 residues before it; the germline J gene fills it in. This chain joins TRBV14 and TRBJ2-3; TRBD1 matches at 9 bases. The germline gives CDR1 SGHDT, CDR2 FRDEAV. The V gene end was trimmed by 3 bases and the J gene end by 1 base; junction bases not matched to a gene: 6. This CDR3 has 16 residues. CDR3 amino acids: CASSSGQGRGAETLYF. CDR3 DNA (partial): TGTGCCAGCAGTTCGGGACAGGGAAGGGGTGCAGAA.

At least ten counts were recorded for this clone. At residue 13, the TCRdb protein and translated DNA are inconsistent; the protein given comes from the DNA. Genes and germline are mouse. The read halts 3 residues ahead of the CDR3 end, with the missing end drawn from the germline J gene. The chain is built from TRBV1 and TRBJ1-6; 9 nucleotides line up with TRBD1. TRBJ1-6 is designated an ORF whose function remains uncertain. The CDR3 runs to 16 residues. CDR1 NSQYPW and CDR2 LRSPGD come from the germline V gene (reference sequence). V was clipped by 1 base and J by 4 bases; unmatched bases: 2. CDR3: CTCSAGDRVYNSPLYF. The CDR3 DNA, read in part, is TGCACCTGCAGTGCAGGGGACAGGGTATATAATTCGCCC.

About this clone itself: Mouse gene names and germline throughout. The read terminates 4 residues before the CDR3 end, so the remaining end is supplied by the germline J gene. This sequence joins TRBV1 and TRBJ2-2; 8 bases are shared with TRBD1. Germline V gene lookup returns CDR1 NSQYPW and CDR2 LRSPGD (reference sequence). V dropped 0 bases and J dropped 1; count of bases not matched to a gene: 4. The CDR3 length is 17 residues. The CDR3 is CTCSAEDRGKNTGQLYF. CDR3 DNA, as far as it was read: TGCACCTGCAGTGCAGAAGACAGGGGAAAAAACACCGGG.

This clone was seen a handful of times. Gene names are the mouse ones. Coverage ceases 4 residues before the CDR3 finishes, and the germline J gene fills in the end. The chain joins TRBV13-3 to TRBJ2-4, with no clear D. Between the trimmed V and J ends, which lost 1 base and 1 base, there was a span of 7 bases. The CDR3 sequence is 14 residues long. Per germline, CDR1 NNHDY and CDR2 SYVADS. CDR3 bases read: TGTGCCAGCAGTGATATAAGGGGTCAAAAC. Protein: CASSDIRGQN. In full, the CDR3 reads CASSDIRGQNTLYF.

This clone has more than one count but fewer than ten. Gene names are mouse gene names. Read sequence stops 4 residues before the CDR3 end, and the germline J gene provides the missing end. The V gene is TRBV13-1, the J gene TRBJ1-2, with D possibly being TRBD1 (6 bases). Germline CDR1 NSHNY, CDR2 SYGAGN. V dropped 2 bases and J dropped 1 base, with 9 bases sitting between them. The CDR3 is 14 amino acids. The CDR3 reads CASSEGGENSDYTF. The covered CDR3 bases are TGTGCCAGCAGTGAAGGGGGGGAAAACTCC.

This clone was counted many times. The listed genes are named as in mouse. Sequencing ends 4 residues short of the CDR3 end; the germline J gene provides the rest. The rearrangement uses TRBV13-3 and TRBJ2-3; D is perhaps TRBD1 (7 bases). The CDR3 runs 14 residues. The V end lost 1 base, the J end lost 3 bases, and 9 bases lay between the germline ends. Germline V CDR1 and CDR2: NNHDY, SYVADS. CDR3 in amino acids: CASSDQGGAETLYF. The part of the CDR3 DNA that was read is TGTGCCAGCAGTGATCAAGGGGGCGCAGAA.

This clone has a handful of counts. The genes are named according to mouse. The observed sequence ends 4 residues before the CDR3 terminus, with the missing tail filled in from the germline J gene. This chain uses TRBV13-3 with TRBJ2-5, with 12 bases that match TRBD1. CDR3 length: 17 residues. Germline assignment: CDR1 NNHDY and CDR2 SYVADS. Germline trimming cut 3 bases from V and 2 bases from J; bases unmatched to any gene: 7. CDR3 protein: CASSGGTGGWGQDTQYF. CDR3 DNA, as far as it was read: TGTGCCAGCAGTGGAGGGACAGGGGGCTGGGGCCAAGAC.

This clone has only a few counts. Mouse gene names and germline throughout. The read finishes 4 residues shy of the CDR3 end, and the germline J gene is used to complete it. The V and J genes are TRBV31 and TRBJ2-5, with a weak D call TRBD1 (5 bases). The CDR3 contains 12 residues. The germline V gene has CDR1 GKSSPN and CDR2 SITVG. This chain's CDR3 is CAWSLRGDTQYF. Incomplete CDR3 DNA: TGTGCCTGGAGTCTAAGGGGAGAC.

This clone was seen a handful of times. Gene names follow the mouse nomenclature. Incomplete CDR3 DNA: TGTGCCAGCAGTTCCAGGGGCTACACCGGG. Its translation: CASSSRGYTG. The CDR3 in its entirety is CASSSRGYTGQLYF. The V call is TRBV13-3, the J call TRBJ2-2; weak D call: TRBD1 (6 bases). The CDR3 extends 4 residues past the end of the read, so its final part is completed from the germline J gene. The CDR3 sequence is 14 residues long. The V and J ends lost 4 bases and 3 bases respectively, with 10 bases between them. The germline V gene has CDR1 NNHDY and CDR2 SYVADS.

There are many counts of this clone. Mouse germline and gene names are used. The read ends 4 residues shy of where the CDR3 ends; the end is completed using the germline J gene. This rearrangement joins TRBV1 to TRBJ2-2, with TRBD1 matching 7 bases. Germline-derived CDR1 and CDR2 are NSQYPW and LRSPGD (reference sequence). J was trimmed by 4 bases and V by 5 bases; bases with no gene match: 7. The CDR3 is 15 amino acids. CDR3 DNA (partial): TGCACCTGCAGTTCTACAGGGGAGAGCACCGGG. Translated: CTCSSTGESTG. The entire CDR3 sequence reads CTCSSTGESTGQLYF.

This clone was observed a few times. Any gene name here is a mouse gene name. The CDR3 end lies 4 residues beyond the end of the read and is filled in from the germline J gene. The V call is TRBV13-1, the J call TRBJ2-7, with TRBD1 matching over 9 bases. V shed 1 base and J 3 bases; nucleotides not matched to a gene: 8. The length of the CDR3 is 16 residues. Germline lookup yields CDR1 NSHNY and CDR2 SYGAGN. CDR3 protein: CASSDSSGTGNYEQYF. The CDR3 DNA, read in part, is TGTGCCAGCAGTGATTCCTCCGGGACAGGGAACTAT.

On this clone itself: Mouse germline and gene names are used. Read coverage stops 4 residues before the CDR3 terminus; the germline J gene supplies the remainder. The rearrangement uses TRBV13-3 and TRBJ1-4; 12 positions match TRBD1. CDR1 is NNHDY, CDR2 SYVADS, per germline. The length of the CDR3 is 16 residues. Partial CDR3 DNA: TGTGCCAGCAGTGATGCCGGGACAGGGGGCTCCGAA. Translating gives CASSDAGTGGSE. The entire CDR3 is CASSDAGTGGSERLFF.

In this sample, this clone turned up a few times. The listed genes are named as in mouse. Read sequence stops 4 residues before the CDR3 end, and the germline J gene provides the missing end. V and J are TRBV13-3 and TRBJ2-2; 9 nucleotides agree with TRBD1. CDR3 size: 15 residues. With V trimmed by 5 bases and J by 3 bases, 5 bases remained unmatched. The V gene's germline CDR1 is NNHDY and CDR2 SYVADS. CDR3 DNA, as far as it was read: TGTGCCAGCAGGGGGGACAGGGTTTACACCGGG. Translated, it gives CASRGDRVYTG. The full CDR3 is CASRGDRVYTGQLYF. The full variable domain, completed using reference TRBV13-3 and TRBJ2-2, is EAAVTQSPRSKVAVTGGKVTLSCHQTNNHDYMYWYRQDTGHGLRLIHYSYVADSTEKGDIPDGYKASRPSQENFSLILELASLSQTAVYFCASRGDRVYTGQLYFGEGSKLTVL.

This clone turned up a few times. The gene names given are mouse names. The CDR3 extends 4 residues past the end of the read, so its final part is completed from the germline J gene. V is TRBV13-3 and J is TRBJ2-5; perhaps TRBD1 as D (5 bases). Germline CDR1 is NNHDY and CDR2 is SYVADS. CDR3 length: 14 amino acids. This CDR3 is CASSDTTEKDTQYF. The sequenced part of the CDR3 DNA is TGTGCCAGCAGTGATACGACAGAGAAAGAC.

This clone was seen only a few times. Here the gene names and germline are mouse. CDR3 sequence reads: CASSTLQGSYEQYF. Incomplete CDR3 DNA: TGTGCCAGCAGTACCCTACAGGGATCCTAT. The gene calls are TRBV19 and TRBJ2-7, with a weak D call TRBD1 (6 bases). The DNA ends 4 residues before the CDR3 does, and the rest of the CDR3 is filled in from the germline J gene. V dropped 3 bases and J dropped 1 base, with 11 bases sitting between them. The CDR3 has 14 residues. The germline CDR1 and CDR2 sequences are FNHDT and SITEND (reference sequence).

The table lists this clone with many counts. TCRdb's protein and the translated DNA diverge at residue 12; the protein reported here is the translation of the DNA. Mouse gene names apply. The read ends 3 residues before the CDR3 terminus; that terminus is restored from the germline J gene. The gene calls are TRBV13-3 and TRBJ1-6; 9 positions match TRBD1. TRBJ1-6 belongs to the ORF category, with a function that is uncertain. The CDR3 runs 15 residues. Germline V gene lookup returns CDR1 NNHDY and CDR2 SYVADS. The V gene end was trimmed by 0 bases and the J gene end by 6 bases; junction bases not matched to a gene: 1. CDR3 DNA (partial): TGTGCCAGCAGTGATGTGGACAGGGGTAATTCGCCC. Protein product: CASSDVDRGNSP. The CDR3, in full, reads CASSDVDRGNSPLYF.